A selection of T cell receptor beta chains follows, all from one sample in a study of blood T cell repertoires in COVID-19. The protocol was immunoSEQ multiplex PCR, while the TCRdb copy is restricted to in-frame clones and leaves out a portion. The sample lists 110,000 or so clones, 87% occurring once. The sequenced sample consisted of peripheral blood. The receptors derive from a woman aged 50 to 60 with acute or convalescent COVID-19. Each CDR3 is given with its conserved first and last residue. D genes are given only for firm matches. Rows may omit the clone size; those that give it use once, few, many or a size class.

d_call j_call cdr3_length v_call clone_size cdr3_aa cdr3_nt
TRBD1 TRBJ1-5 16 TRBV10-3 - CAISERQGGGNQPQHF TGTGCCATCAGTGAGAGACAGGGGGGGGGTAATCAGCCCCAGCATTTT
- TRBJ1-1 11 TRBV7-9 - CASSFGTEAFF TGTGCCAGCAGCTTCGGGACAGAAGCTTTCTTT
TRBD1 TRBJ1-2 16 TRBV19 - CASSIAGTGGDYGYTF TGTGCCAGTAGTATAGCCGGGACAGGGGGCGACTATGGCTACACCTTC
- TRBJ2-1 16 TRBV5-5 - CASSTRLGLSYNEQFF TGTGCCAGCAGCACGCGTCTGGGGCTCTCCTACAATGAGCAGTTCTTC
- TRBJ1-2 13 TRBV19 few CATARTGGYGYTF TGTGCCACCGCTCGGACGGGCGGGTATGGCTACACCTTC
- TRBJ2-5 14 TRBV7-2 - CASSFDGLQETQYF TGTGCCAGCAGCTTCGATGGGCTTCAAGAGACCCAGTACTTC
TRBD1 TRBJ1-1 14 TRBV6-2/TRBV6-3 - CASSYRGQGAEAFF TGTGCCAGCAGTTACAGGGGACAGGGGGCTGAAGCTTTCTTT
TRBD1 TRBJ2-5 14 TRBV10-3 once CAISVETGKETQYF TGTGCCATCAGTGTTGAGACAGGGAAAGAGACCCAGTACTTC
- TRBJ1-1 16 TRBV6-2/TRBV6-3 - CASSYTVRVLNTEAFF TGTGCCAGCAGTTATACGGTGAGGGTCTTGAACACTGAAGCTTTCTTT
- TRBJ2-1 13 TRBV6-6 - CASKIYGGNEQFF TGTGCCAGCAAAATTTACGGGGGCAATGAGCAGTTCTTC